This TCR beta chain is from a study of blood T cell repertoires in COVID-19 (dated by TCRdb to between 2020 and 2021). General notes on the study: The collaborator samples originated in the United States, Italy and Spain and spanned the acute and convalescent phases of COVID-19. The material from the prospective study consisted of cDNA or gDNA derived from T cells, B-cell-depleted T cells, or PBMCs. Deeply sampled blood TCRbeta repertoires from subjects exposed to, actively infected with, or recovered from COVID-19 were included in the dataset. The repertoires were released in a freely available public database intended as a resource for research on the immune response to SARS-CoV-2. Samples were obtained from the ongoing ImmuneRACE study (first 160 participants) and from 1,254 subjects provided by 6 global collaborators. A de-identified subject ID, COVID-19 status, age in years and sex were almost always included in the sample metadata. Where available, HLA class I and class II types were taken from metadata supplied by the sample provider and were not determined by assay-based typing.

V is clipped by 4 bases and J by 8 bases, and the sequence between their germline boundaries is 12 bases long. From a lookup of the germline V gene, CDR1 and CDR2 are SGHTA and FQGNSA. Measured from the cysteine to the phenylalanine, the CDR3 is 13 residues long. Only the CDR3 DNA stays, 39 bases, in frame from base 1. TCRbeta CDR3 regions were amplified from genomic DNA using the immunoSEQ Assay, a bias-controlled multiplex PCR. Per the original workflow: Nucleated cell counts per sample were estimated from amplification of reference gene primers within the assay. To quantify the absolute abundance of each unique TCRbeta CDR3 rearrangement, sequence reads were collapsed and filtered. For each sample, productive Simpson clonality was calculated as the square root of Simpson's diversity index over productive rearrangements. TCRdb took over this immuneACCESS table, retaining in-frame rearrangements with V and J assigned. Such tables are incomplete; in checked studies, under half of the missing clones stem from an unresolved V gene, and the remainder is unexplained. V and J calls and clone size are copied from that table; D and trimming were computed from the DNA. This sample is represented by roughly 150,000 clones; approximately 83% of them were singletons. The ten largest clones take up about an eighth of the sample.

Overall results and qualifications from the work: The quantity of clinical and demographic metadata differed by source and by participant and was supplied without curation.

A word on this clone: The specificity of this receptor is unknown. Base qualities are not provided; no much larger clone lies one nucleotide away.

Another Seattle source contributed samples from volunteer blood donors who had recovered from COVID-19. Collaborating institutions collected whole blood in K2EDTA tubes following their own protocols. For TCRbeta analysis, collaborators shipped samples as frozen whole blood, isolated PBMCs, or DNA extracted from either of those sample types. The sequence was collected from a man aged 65 to 79 who had recovered from COVID-19. Sequencing was performed on peripheral blood. In this chain, TRBV7-2 is recombined with TRBJ2-1; TRBD2 is perhaps the D gene, given 5 matching bases. This receptor carries the CDR3 CASSSRLEDEQFF. Read as DNA, the sequence is TGTGCCAGCAGCTCCCGCCTGGAGGATGAGCAGTTCTTC.